The present entry profiles one TCR beta chain with its context. Study processing details: Reference gene primers were amplified, and this amplification served to estimate nucleated cell counts. Assay used: immunoSEQ multiplex PCR; TCRdb lists only in-frame clones, some missing. The DNA was the basis for D and trimming; V, J and clone size are from that table. The sample has 150,000 to 200,000 clones, 85% to 90% seen once. This CDR3 region has 14 residues. CDR1 is LGHNT and CDR2 is FRNRAP in the germline V gene. The V gene end was trimmed by 5 bases and the J gene end by 3 bases; junction bases not matched to a gene: 3. The sample originates from a study of blood T cell repertoires in COVID-19. At the level of the study: The origin of the acute and convalescent COVID-19 samples was the United States, Italy and Spain. Sources were T cells, B-cell-depleted T cells, or PBMCs; the material itself was cDNA or gDNA.

The chain links TRBV12-5 to TRBJ1-4; 7 bases are a match to TRBD1. The receptor was derived from a young man with acute or convalescent COVID-19. Material: peripheral blood. CDR3 sequence reads: CASGPGQPNEKLFF. DNA of the CDR3: TGTGCTAGTGGTCCGGGACAGCCTAATGAAAAACTGTTTTTT. Full variable domain (rest looked up from reference TRBV12-5 and TRBJ1-4): DARVTQTPRHKVTEMGQEVTMRCQPILGHNTVFWYRQTMMQGLELLAYFRNRAPLDDSGMPKDRFSAEMPDATLATLKIQPSEPRDSAVYFCASGPGQPNEKLFFGSGTQLSVL.